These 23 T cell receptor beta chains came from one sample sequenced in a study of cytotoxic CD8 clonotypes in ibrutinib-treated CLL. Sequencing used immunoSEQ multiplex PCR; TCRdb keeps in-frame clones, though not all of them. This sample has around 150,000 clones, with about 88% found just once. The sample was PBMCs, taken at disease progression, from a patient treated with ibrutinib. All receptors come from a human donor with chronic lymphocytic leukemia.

CDR3 protein: CASSEDRGGSNQPQHF. The CDR3 DNA follows: TGTGCCAGCAGTGAGGACAGGGGGGGTAGCAATCAGCCCCAGCATTTT. This chain joins TRBV6-1 and TRBJ1-5; TRBD1 matches 10 bases. The length of the CDR3 is 16 residues. V was clipped by 3 bases and J by 0 bases; unmatched bases: 2. In germline, CDR1 is MNHNS, CDR2 SASEGT.

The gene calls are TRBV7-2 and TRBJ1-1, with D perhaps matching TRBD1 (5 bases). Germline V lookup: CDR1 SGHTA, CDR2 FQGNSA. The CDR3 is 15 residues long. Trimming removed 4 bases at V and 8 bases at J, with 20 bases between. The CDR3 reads CASSSGGARPLEAFF. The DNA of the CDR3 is TGTGCCAGCAGCTCTGGAGGGGCGCGTCCCCTAGAAGCTTTCTTT.

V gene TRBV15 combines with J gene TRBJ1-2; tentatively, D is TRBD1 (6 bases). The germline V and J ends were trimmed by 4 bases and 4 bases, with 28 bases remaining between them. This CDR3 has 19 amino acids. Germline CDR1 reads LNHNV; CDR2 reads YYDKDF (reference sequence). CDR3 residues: CATSKRPGTRGNLGYGYTF. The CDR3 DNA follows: TGTGCCACCAGCAAGAGACCCGGGACAAGGGGAAACTTGGGCTATGGCTACACCTTC.

The CDR3 region has the DNA TGTGCCAGCAGTTTGCAGCTTAGCAATCAGCCCCAGCATTTT. Translation: CASSLQLSNQPQHF. The chain uses TRBV28 and TRBJ1-5; D is unresolved. This CDR3 contains 14 residues. Per the germline V gene, CDR1 is MDHEN and CDR2 is SYDVKM. Trimming shortened V by 3 bases and J by 0 bases, and 6 bases separated the two germline ends.

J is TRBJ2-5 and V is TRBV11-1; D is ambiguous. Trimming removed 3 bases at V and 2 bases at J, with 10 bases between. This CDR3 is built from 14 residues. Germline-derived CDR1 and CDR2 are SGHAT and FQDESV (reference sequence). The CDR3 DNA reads TGTGCCAGCAGCTTTGGGCAAGTGCAAGAGACCCAGTACTTC. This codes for CASSFGQVQETQYF. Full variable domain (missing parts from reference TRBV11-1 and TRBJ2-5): EAEVAQSPRYKITEKSQAVAFWCDPISGHATLYWYRQILGQGPELLVQFQDESVVDDSQLPKDRFSAERLKGVDSTLKIQPAELGDSAMYLCASSFGQVQETQYFGPGTRLLVL.

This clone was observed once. CDR3 nucleotide sequence: TGCGCCAGCAGCGGGCTAGGTGAAAGCTCCTACGAGCAGTACTTC. This codes for CASSGLGESSYEQYF. This chain joins TRBV5-1 and TRBJ2-7, with unresolved D. The CDR3 has 15 residues. Germline-derived CDR1 and CDR2 are SGHRS and YFSETQ. V was pared by 4 bases and J by 0 bases, with 14 bases between.

The CDR3 sequence: CASSSWGSKGPTGYEQYF. CDR3 nucleotide sequence: TGTGCCAGCAGCTCCTGGGGGAGCAAGGGACCGACCGGGTACGAGCAGTACTTC. V gene TRBV5-6 combines with J gene TRBJ2-7; either TRBD1 or TRBD2 may fit D (5 bases each). CDR3 length: 18 amino acids. V lost 3 bases and J lost 4, with 26 bases in between. Germline V gene sequence: CDR1 SGHDT, CDR2 YYEEEE.

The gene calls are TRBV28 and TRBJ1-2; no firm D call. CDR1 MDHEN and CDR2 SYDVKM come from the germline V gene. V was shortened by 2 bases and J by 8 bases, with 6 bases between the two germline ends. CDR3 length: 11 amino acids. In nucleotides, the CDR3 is TGTGCCAGCAGTTTAAATCGGGGCTACACCTTC. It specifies CASSLNRGYTF.

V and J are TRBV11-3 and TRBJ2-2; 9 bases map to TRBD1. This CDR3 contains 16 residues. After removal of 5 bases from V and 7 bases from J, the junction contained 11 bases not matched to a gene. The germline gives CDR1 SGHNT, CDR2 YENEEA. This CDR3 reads CASSPDRGRSGGELFF. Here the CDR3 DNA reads TGTGCCAGCAGCCCGGACAGGGGAAGGTCGGGCGGGGAGCTGTTTTTT.

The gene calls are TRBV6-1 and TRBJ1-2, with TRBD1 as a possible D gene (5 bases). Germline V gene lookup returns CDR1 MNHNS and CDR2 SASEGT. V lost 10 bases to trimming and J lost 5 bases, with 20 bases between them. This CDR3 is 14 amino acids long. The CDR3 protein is CATRGDLQRYGYTF. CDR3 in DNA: TGTGCCACCAGAGGGGACCTTCAAAGGTATGGCTACACCTTC.

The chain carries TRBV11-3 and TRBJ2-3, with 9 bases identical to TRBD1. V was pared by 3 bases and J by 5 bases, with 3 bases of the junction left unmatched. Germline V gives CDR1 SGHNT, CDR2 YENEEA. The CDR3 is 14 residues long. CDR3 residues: CASSFGQGKDTQYF. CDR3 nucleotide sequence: TGTGCCAGCAGCTTCGGACAGGGGAAAGATACGCAGTATTTT.

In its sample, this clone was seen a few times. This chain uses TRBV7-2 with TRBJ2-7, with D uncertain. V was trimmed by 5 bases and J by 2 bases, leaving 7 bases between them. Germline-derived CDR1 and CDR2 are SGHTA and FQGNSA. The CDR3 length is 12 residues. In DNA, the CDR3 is TGTGCCAGCAGCCGGGTCCCCTACGAGCAGTACTTC. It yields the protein CASSRVPYEQYF.

The CDR3 loop is CSVPGQANYGYTF. The CDR3 bases are TGCAGCGTTCCGGGACAAGCAAACTATGGCTACACCTTC. This chain connects TRBV29-1 to TRBJ1-2; a possible D gene is TRBD1 (6 bases). V dropped 5 bases and J dropped 2 bases, with 12 bases sitting between them. The CDR3 has 13 amino acids. Germline CDR1 and CDR2: SQVTM and ANQGSEA.

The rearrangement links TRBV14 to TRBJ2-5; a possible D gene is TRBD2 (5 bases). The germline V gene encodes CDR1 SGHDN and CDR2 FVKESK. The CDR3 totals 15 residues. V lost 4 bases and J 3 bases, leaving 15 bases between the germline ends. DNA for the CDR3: TGTGCCAGCAGCCCGGACTCAGGATGGGAAGAGACCCAGTACTTC. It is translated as CASSPDSGWEETQYF.

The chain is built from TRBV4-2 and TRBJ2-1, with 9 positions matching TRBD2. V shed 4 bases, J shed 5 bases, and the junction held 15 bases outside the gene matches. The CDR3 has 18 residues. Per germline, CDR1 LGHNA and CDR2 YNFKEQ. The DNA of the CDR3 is TGTGCCAGCAGCCCACCGGGACTAGCCGTTTATAGAGACAATGAGCAGTTCTTC. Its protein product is CASSPPGLAVYRDNEQFF.

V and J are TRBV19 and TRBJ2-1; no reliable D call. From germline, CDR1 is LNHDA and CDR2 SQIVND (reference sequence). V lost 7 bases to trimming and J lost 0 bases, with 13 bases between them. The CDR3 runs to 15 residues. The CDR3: CASIGHFNSYNEQFF. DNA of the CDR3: TGTGCCAGTATCGGGCACTTCAACTCCTACAATGAGCAGTTCTTC.

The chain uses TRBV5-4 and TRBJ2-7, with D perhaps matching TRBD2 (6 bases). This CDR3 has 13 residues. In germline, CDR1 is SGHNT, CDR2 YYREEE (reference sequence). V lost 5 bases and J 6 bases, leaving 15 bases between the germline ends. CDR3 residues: CASRSGVSGEQYF. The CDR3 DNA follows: TGTGCCAGCAGATCGGGGGTATCGGGCGAGCAGTACTTC.

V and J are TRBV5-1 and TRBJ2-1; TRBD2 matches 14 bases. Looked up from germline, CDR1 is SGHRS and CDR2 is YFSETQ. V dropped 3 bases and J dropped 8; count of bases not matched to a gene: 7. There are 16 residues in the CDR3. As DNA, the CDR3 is TGCGCCAGCAGCTCCCTGACTAGCGGGAGGGCCTATGAGCAGTTCTTC. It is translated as CASSSLTSGRAYEQFF. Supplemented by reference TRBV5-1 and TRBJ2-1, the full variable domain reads KAGVTQTPRYLIKTRGQQVTLSCSPISGHRSVSWYQQTPGQGLQFLFEYFSETQRNKGNFPGRFSGRQFSNSRSEMNVSTLELGDSALYLCASSSLTSGRAYEQFFGPGTRLTVL.

The CDR3 spells CASSGEVTGALLAKNIQYF. CDR3 bases: TGTGCCAGCAGCGGGGAGGTGACAGGGGCCCTTCTAGCCAAAAACATTCAGTACTTC. J is TRBJ2-4 and V is TRBV5-6; 8 nucleotides agree with TRBD1. This CDR3 comprises 19 residues. In germline, CDR1 is SGHDT, CDR2 YYEEEE. The V and J ends lost 4 bases and 0 bases, in that order; junction bases with no gene match: 15.

The CDR3 is CASSQRGGAADTQYF. In DNA, the CDR3 is TGTGCCAGCAGCCAAAGGGGTGGGGCGGCAGATACGCAGTATTTT. The rearrangement links TRBV4-2 to TRBJ2-3; maybe TRBD1 (5 bases). The germline V gene encodes CDR1 LGHNA and CDR2 YNFKEQ. Deletions cut 2 bases from V and 4 bases from J, with 13 bases between. The CDR3 has 15 residues.

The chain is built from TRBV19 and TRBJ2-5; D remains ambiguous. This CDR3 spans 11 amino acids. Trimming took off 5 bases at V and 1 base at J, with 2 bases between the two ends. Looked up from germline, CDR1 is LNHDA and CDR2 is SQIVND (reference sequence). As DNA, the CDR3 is TGTGCCAGTAGTGTCCAAGAGACCCAGTACTTC. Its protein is CASSVQETQYF.

The CDR3 spells CASSFSDASGNTIYF. In DNA form, the CDR3 reads TGTGCCAGCAGTTTCTCTGACGCCTCTGGAAACACCATATATTTT. The chain carries TRBV6-5 and TRBJ1-3; D is undetermined. The CDR3 loop spans 15 amino acids. V was clipped by 4 bases and J by 0 bases, with 10 bases between them. Germline CDR1 MNHEY, CDR2 SVGAGI.

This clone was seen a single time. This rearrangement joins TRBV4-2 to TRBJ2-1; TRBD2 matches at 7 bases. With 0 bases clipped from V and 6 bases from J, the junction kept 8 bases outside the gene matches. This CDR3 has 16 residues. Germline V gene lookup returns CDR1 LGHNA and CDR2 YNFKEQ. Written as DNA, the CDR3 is TGTGCCAGCAGCCAAGACCGACTCGCGGGAGTCAATGAGCAGTTCTTC. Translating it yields CASSQDRLAGVNEQFF.